This T cell receptor (beta chain) was sequenced during a study of T-cell reconstitution after alpha-beta-depleted transplantation in children. Germline loops: CDR1 DFQATT, CDR2 SNEGSKA (reference sequence). The CDR3 length is 13 residues. With 6 bases clipped from V and 4 bases from J, the junction kept 7 bases outside the gene matches. Preparation of the TCRbeta library used unique molecular identifiers. TCRdb passed the PCR reads through MiXCR, listing each CDR3 protein once. The sample lists 330,000 or so distinct CDR3 sequences, 10% to 13% occurring once. The rearrangement uses TRBV20-1 and TRBJ1-2, with TRBD1 matching 8 bases. The TCR was taken from a human donor who donated a stem cell graft to a child with acute lymphoblastic leukemia. This specimen consisted of PBMCs from the stem cell graft donor, obtained from the stem cell graft. In nucleotides, the CDR3 is TGCAGTGCGAACGGACAGGGCATCTATGGCTACACCTTC. Translation: CSANGQGIYGYTF.